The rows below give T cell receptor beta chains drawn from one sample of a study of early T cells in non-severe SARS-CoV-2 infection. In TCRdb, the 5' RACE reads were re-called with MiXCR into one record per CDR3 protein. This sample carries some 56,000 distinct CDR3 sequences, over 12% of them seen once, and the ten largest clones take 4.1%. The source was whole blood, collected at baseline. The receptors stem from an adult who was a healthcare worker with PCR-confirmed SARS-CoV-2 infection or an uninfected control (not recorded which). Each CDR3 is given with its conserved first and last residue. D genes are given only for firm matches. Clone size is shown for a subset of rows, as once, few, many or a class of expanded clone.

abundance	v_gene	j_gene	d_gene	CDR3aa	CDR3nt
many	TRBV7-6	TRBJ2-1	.	CASSLGPSLIEQFF	TGTGCCAGCAGCTTAGGTCCTAGTCTTATTGAGCAGTTCTTC
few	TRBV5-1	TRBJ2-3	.	CASSPDSTADTQYF	TGCGCCAGCAGCCCGGACTCGACGGCAGATACGCAGTATTTT
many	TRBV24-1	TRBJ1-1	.	CATSRAENTEAFF	TGTGCCACCAGTAGGGCAGAAAACACTGAAGCTTTCTTT
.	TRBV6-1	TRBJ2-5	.	CASRPKGMLQETQYF	TGTGCCAGCAGACCAAAGGGGATGCTTCAAGAGACCCAGTACTTC
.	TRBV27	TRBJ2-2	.	CASSLRENTGELFF	TGTGCCAGCAGTTTAAGGGAAAACACCGGGGAGCTGTTTTTT
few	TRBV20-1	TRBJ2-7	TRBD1	CSAKTGGTYEQYF	TGCAGTGCTAAGACAGGGGGAACCTACGAGCAGTACTTC
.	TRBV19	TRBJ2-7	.	CASSPGRTAQYF	TGTGCCAGTAGCCCTGGCCGGACAGCGCAGTACTTC
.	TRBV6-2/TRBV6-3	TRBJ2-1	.	CASLSFRGNEQFF	TGTGCCAGCCTATCTTTCAGGGGTAATGAGCAGTTCTTC
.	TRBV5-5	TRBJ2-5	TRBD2	CASSGTSEETQYF	TGTGCCAGCAGCGGGACTAGCGAAGAGACCCAGTACTTC
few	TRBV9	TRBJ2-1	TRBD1	CASSVDRGVSYNEQFF	TGTGCCAGCAGCGTCGACAGGGGGGTCTCCTACAATGAGCAGTTCTTC
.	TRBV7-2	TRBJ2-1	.	CASSLQLGSYNEQFF	TGTGCCAGCAGCTTGCAACTAGGGTCCTACAATGAGCAGTTCTTC
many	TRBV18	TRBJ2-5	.	CASSPAQTETQYF	TGTGCCAGCTCACCAGCCCAGACGGAGACCCAGTACTTC
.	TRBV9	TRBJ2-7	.	CASSPSYKRSSYEQYF	TGTGCCAGCAGCCCTTCCTACAAGAGAAGCTCCTACGAGCAGTACTTC
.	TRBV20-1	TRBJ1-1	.	CSASLTADTEAFF	TGCAGTGCCTCATTGACAGCGGACACTGAAGCTTTCTTT
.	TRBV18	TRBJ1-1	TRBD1	CASSLQGENTEAFF	TGTGCCAGCTCACTACAGGGGGAGAACACTGAAGCTTTCTTT
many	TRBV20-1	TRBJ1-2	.	CSAPTEGNYGYTF	TGCAGTGCTCCCACAGAGGGGAACTATGGCTACACCTTC
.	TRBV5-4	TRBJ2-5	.	CAISTTYQETQYF	TGTGCCATCAGCACAACGTACCAAGAGACCCAGTACTTC
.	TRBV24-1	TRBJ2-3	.	CATSDPRNGDTQYF	TGTGCCACCAGTGACCCCAGGAATGGAGATACGCAGTATTTT
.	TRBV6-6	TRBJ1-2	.	CASTYPRPGGANYGYTF	TGTGCCAGCACCTACCCCCGCCCCGGGGGGGCAAACTATGGCTACACCTTC
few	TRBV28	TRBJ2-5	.	CASSDTGQETQYF	TGTGCCAGCAGTGATACAGGGCAAGAGACCCAGTACTTC
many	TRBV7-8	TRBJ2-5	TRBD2	CASSMGLAGGETQYF	TGTGCCAGCAGCATGGGACTAGCGGGAGGAGAGACCCAGTACTTC
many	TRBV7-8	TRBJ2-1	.	CASSFERAGQFF	TGTGCCAGCAGCTTCGAGCGAGCCGGGCAGTTCTTC
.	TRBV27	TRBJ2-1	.	CASSPTYGQEQFF	TGTGCCAGCAGTCCAACGTATGGGCAAGAGCAGTTCTTC
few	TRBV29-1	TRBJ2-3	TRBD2	CSVAGLVRTDTQYF	TGCAGCGTTGCTGGACTAGTCCGGACAGATACGCAGTATTTT